This T cell receptor (beta chain) was identified in a study of OX40 agonist ivuxolimab in advanced cancers. CDR1 SSHAT and CDR2 FNYEAQ come from the germline V gene (reference sequence). The CDR3 is 13 residues long. V was pared by 5 bases and J by 1 base, with 8 bases between. This table comes from immunoSEQ multiplex PCR, and its TCRdb copy is limited to in-frame clones, with some not included. Among 72,000 or so clones, over 75% were seen once, and the ten largest hold 0.2% to 0.3%. Sequencing used CD4+ or CD8+ T cells sorted from blood, obtained in a trial of the OX40 agonist ivuxolimab. The chain recombines TRBV7-7 with TRBJ2-5; maybe TRBD1 (6 bases). This receptor was taken from an adult with an advanced solid tumor such as melanoma, head and neck, liver or kidney cancer. The CDR3 DNA is TGTGCCAGCAGCAGAGGGGGCCAAGAGACCCAGTACTTC. Translation gives CASSRGGQETQYF. Looking up the rest from reference TRBV7-7 and TRBJ2-5 gives the full variable domain: GAGVSQSPRYKVTKRGQDVTLRCDPISSHATLYWYQQALGQGPEFLTYFNYEAQPDKSGLPSDRFSAERPEGSISTLTIQRTEQRDSAMYRCASSRGGQETQYFGPGTRLLVL.